A single sample is the source of the 7 T cell receptor beta chains below, sequenced in a study of cytomegalovirus exposure and HLA in healthy donors. PCR involved 60 Vbeta and 13 Jbeta primers. Here immunoSEQ multiplex PCR was the method, and the copy in TCRdb shows in-frame clones only, minus some. The table shows approximately 130,000 clones, with over 65% occurring only once. Sequenced: PBMCs. The source of these receptors is a female donor in good health and CMV-seropositive.

The rearrangement uses TRBV21-1 and TRBJ2-1; no check of the table's D call, TRBD2, against the DNA was made. TRBV21-1 is given as a pseudogene. The CDR3 covers 15 residues. The CDR3 loop is CASSKTLSSYNEQFF. The CDR3 DNA reads TGTGCCAGCAGCAAAACTCTAAGCTCCTACAATGAGCAGTTCTTC.

This clone was found once. The chain has TRBV5-6 and TRBJ1-1; the D is unclear. From germline, CDR1 is SGHDT and CDR2 YYEEEE. V lost 0 bases to trimming and J lost 0 bases, with 12 bases between them. This CDR3 spans 16 amino acids. This CDR3 is CASSLDWGEMNTEAFF. The CDR3 nucleotides are TGTGCCAGCAGCTTGGACTGGGGAGAGATGAACACTGAAGCTTTCTTT.

Written as DNA, the CDR3 is TGTGCCAGCAGCCTCGGGGGGGCAGATACGCAGTATTTT. Residues: CASSLGGADTQYF. The chain has TRBV28 and TRBJ2-3; TRBD2 aligns across 8 bases. CDR3 length: 13 residues. With V trimmed by 6 bases and J by 4 bases, 3 bases remained unmatched. Germline V lookup: CDR1 MDHEN, CDR2 SYDVKM.

This sequence joins TRBV29-1 and TRBJ1-4, with D uncertain. Germline-derived CDR1 and CDR2 are SQVTM and ANQGSEA. V was pared by 0 bases and J by 8 bases, with 16 bases between. CDR3 length: 15 residues. In DNA form, the CDR3 reads TGCAGCGTTGAAGAACTTGGAGCAGCGTCGGAAAAACTGTTTTTT. This translates into CSVEELGAASEKLFF. Complete variable domain (other parts from reference TRBV29-1 and TRBJ1-4): SAVISQKPSRDICQRGTSLTIQCQVDSQVTMMFWYRQQPGQSLTLIATANQGSEATYESGFVIDKFPISRPNLTFSTLTVSNMSPEDSSIYLCSVEELGAASEKLFFGSGTQLSVL.

On this clone: This CDR3 is also generated by other DNA sequences in the sample. J is TRBJ2-5 and V is TRBV2; TRBD1 agrees at 7 bases. The germline V gene has CDR1 SNHLY and CDR2 FYNNEI. The CDR3 sequence is 13 residues long. The ends lost 4 bases at V and 1 base at J; junction bases unmatched: 0. The CDR3 loop reads CASSGDSQETQYF. The CDR3 nucleotides are TGTGCCAGCAGTGGGGACAGCCAAGAGACCCAGTACTTC. Full variable domain (rest looked up from reference TRBV2 and TRBJ2-5): EPEVTQTPSHQVTQMGQEVILRCVPISNHLYFYWYRQILGQKVEFLVSFYNNEISEKSEIFDDQFSVERPDGSNFTLKIRSTKLEDSAMYFCASSGDSQETQYFGPGTRLLVL.

CDR3 DNA sequence: TGTGCCAGCATCCTTCAGGGCTCTGGAAACACCATATATTTT. Protein: CASILQGSGNTIYF. The rearrangement uses TRBV2 and TRBJ1-3, with TRBD1 as a possible D gene (5 bases). Germline V gene lookup returns CDR1 SNHLY and CDR2 FYNNEI. The CDR3 runs to 14 residues. The V and J ends lost 7 bases and 0 bases respectively, with 10 bases between them.

CDR3 bases: TGTGCCAGTAGCGACGGAATAGGGGGCGCTTCTGGGGCCAACGTCCTGACTTTC. This codes for CASSDGIGGASGANVLTF. The chain has TRBV19 and TRBJ2-6; TRBD1 matches at 7 bases. V was pared by 6 bases and J by 1 base, with 12 bases of the junction left unmatched. The V gene's germline CDR1 is LNHDA and CDR2 SQIVND (reference sequence). This CDR3 contains 18 residues.